This T cell receptor (beta chain) was documented in a study of post-analysis software for immune sequencing data. In the study overall: Included courses were relapsing-remitting and secondary progressive multiple sclerosis; progressive-relapsing multiple sclerosis was also included. Study-level points and caveats: Strong co-clustering by F measure was evident for samples that had been prepared in the same batch. Controls had lower frequencies than patients of 4 or 5 TRBV segments, which included TRBV5-6, TRBV5-1 and TRBV20-1. Those with multiple sclerosis, the patient group, showed significantly lower normalized Chao1 diversity than controls.

Germline loops: CDR1 ENHRY, CDR2 SYGVKD. CDR3 length: 14 amino acids. J was trimmed by 6 bases and V by 4 bases; bases with no gene match: 5. This clonotype was seen only a few times. Antigen unknown. The library was made from cDNA and included unique molecular identifiers. A population of 1 to 10 million T cells gave rise to roughly 0.5 million cDNA molecules. TCRdb reanalysed the PCR reads using MiXCR and keeps one entry per CDR3 protein. The sample contains more than 450,000 distinct CDR3 sequences, 44% of which appear only once. The V and J genes are TRBV10-3 and TRBJ2-3; TRBD1 aligns across 9 bases. The sample taken for sequencing was blood. The source of this sequence is a girl aged 5 to 17 with multiple sclerosis. In DNA form, the CDR3 reads TGTGCCATCAGTGCACAGGGGGCAAGTGATACGCAGTATTTT. It is translated as CAISAQGASDTQYF.